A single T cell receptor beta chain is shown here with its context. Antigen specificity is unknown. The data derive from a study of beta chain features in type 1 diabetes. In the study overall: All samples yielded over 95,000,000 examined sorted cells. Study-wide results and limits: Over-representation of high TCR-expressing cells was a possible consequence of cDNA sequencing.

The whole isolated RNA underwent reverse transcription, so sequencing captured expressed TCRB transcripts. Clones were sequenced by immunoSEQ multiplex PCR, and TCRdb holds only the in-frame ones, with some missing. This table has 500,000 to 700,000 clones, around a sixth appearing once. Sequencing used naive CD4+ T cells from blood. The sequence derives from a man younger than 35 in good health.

The CDR3, as DNA: TGCAGCGGGAAAGGGGGCGCAGGGACCGTCTACACCTTC. This sequence encodes CSGKGGAGTVYTF. The chain links TRBV29-1 to TRBJ1-2, with 7 bases lining up with TRBD1. Germline V gene lookup returns CDR1 SQVTM and CDR2 ANQGSEA. V shed 7 bases, J shed 10 bases, and the junction held 15 bases outside the gene matches. There are 13 residues in the CDR3. Using reference TRBV29-1 and TRBJ1-2 for the parts outside the CDR3, the full variable domain is SAVISQKPSRDICQRGTSLTIQCQVDSQVTMMFWYRQQPGQSLTLIATANQGSEATYESGFVIDKFPISRPNLTFSTLTVSNMSPEDSSIYLCSGKGGAGTVYTFGSGTRLTVV.